The next 12 T cell receptor beta chains were all read from a single sample in a study of cytomegalovirus exposure and HLA in healthy donors. In the PCR, 60 Vbeta and 13 Jbeta primers were used. Sequencing used immunoSEQ multiplex PCR; TCRdb keeps in-frame clones, though not all of them. Of roughly 140,000 clones listed, over 60% are singletons. Sequenced input: PBMCs. The receptors derive from a woman in her twenties or thirties in good health and CMV-seropositive.

The chain's CDR3 is CASTRGLVYYEQYF. The CDR3 region has the DNA TGTGCCAGCACCCGGGGGTTGGTCTACTACGAGCAGTACTTC. The chain couples TRBV2 to TRBJ2-7, with TRBD2 as a possible D gene (6 bases). V was pared by 7 bases and J by 3 bases, with 16 bases between. This CDR3 has 14 amino acids. Germline assignment: CDR1 SNHLY and CDR2 FYNNEI.

The V call is TRBV7-6, the J call TRBJ1-5; tentatively, D is TRBD1 (6 bases). V gave up 5 bases and J gave up 5 bases, with 16 bases separating them. Germline CDR1 and CDR2: SGHVS and FNYEAQ. This CDR3 region has 15 residues. The DNA of the CDR3 is TGTGCCAGCAGCCTCAGATTGGGGGCGGATCAGCCCCAGCATTTT. Its translation: CASSLRLGADQPQHF. The variable domain in full, with the rest retrieved from reference TRBV7-6 and TRBJ1-5, is GAGVSQSPRYKVTKRGQDVALRCDPISGHVSLYWYRQALGQGPEFLTYFNYEAQQDKSGLPNDRFSAERPEGSISTLTIQRTEQRDSAMYRCASSLRLGADQPQHFGDGTRLSIL.

This chain links TRBV9 with TRBJ1-2, with a possible D match to TRBD1 (6 bases). The V end lost 3 bases, the J end lost 3 bases, and 9 bases lay between the germline ends. CDR3 size: 13 residues. Per the germline V gene, CDR1 is SGDLS and CDR2 is YYNGEE. The CDR3 loop is CASSGGRDYGYTF. The CDR3 DNA reads as TGTGCCAGCAGCGGGGGGCGCGACTATGGCTACACCTTC.

This clone was observed a handful of times. The DNA for the CDR3 is TGTGCCAGCAGCCCCGGGACACTCACCTACGAGCAGTACTTC. Translated, it gives CASSPGTLTYEQYF. The chain uses TRBV9 and TRBJ2-7; weak D call: TRBD1 (6 bases). Trimming cost V 4 bases and J 2 bases, with 13 bases left between them. The germline V gene encodes CDR1 SGDLS and CDR2 YYNGEE. The CDR3 consists of 14 residues.

This clone was detected only once. The V and J genes are TRBV4-1 and TRBJ2-1; D ambiguous. The germline gives CDR1 MGHRA, CDR2 YSYEKL. The CDR3 contains 16 residues. The V end lost 1 base, the J end lost 0 bases, and 10 bases lay between the germline ends. DNA of the CDR3: TGCGCCAGCAGCCAAGCTATGTTTCTCTCCTACAATGAGCAGTTCTTC. This encodes CASSQAMFLSYNEQFF.

The chain is built from TRBV15 and TRBJ1-5; D is ambiguous. Trimming removed 0 bases at V and 6 bases at J, with 9 bases between. The CDR3 is made up of 14 amino acids. Germline V gene sequence: CDR1 LNHNV, CDR2 YYDKDF (reference sequence). The CDR3 bases are TGTGCCACCAGCAGAGACACGGAGGCTCAGCCCCAGCATTTT. Residues: CATSRDTEAQPQHF. The full variable domain, rest sourced from reference TRBV15 and TRBJ1-5, is DAMVIQNPRYQVTQFGKPVTLSCSQTLNHNVMYWYQQKSSQAPKLLFHYYDKDFNNEADTPDNFQSRRPNTSFCFLDIRSPGLGDTAMYLCATSRDTEAQPQHFGDGTRLSIL.

The CDR3 spells CASSPQKGENTEAFF. The CDR3 DNA follows: TGTGCCAGCTCACCGCAAAAGGGGGAGAACACTGAAGCTTTCTTT. The gene calls are TRBV18 and TRBJ1-1; possible D gene TRBD1, 6 bases. The CDR3 runs to 15 residues. CDR1 KGHSH and CDR2 LQKENI come from the germline V gene. V was shortened by 3 bases and J by 1 base, with 12 bases between the two germline ends.

The chain employs TRBV5-1 and TRBJ2-2; D is ambiguous. The V gene lost 4 bases and the J gene lost 5 bases, with 9 bases spanning the gap. Germline CDR1 is SGHRS and CDR2 is YFSETQ. The CDR3 is made up of 13 amino acids. In DNA form, the CDR3 reads TGCGCCAGCAGCATCTCGGTAACCGGGGAGCTGTTTTTT. Translation gives CASSISVTGELFF.

The chain couples TRBV4-2 to TRBJ1-1; possible D gene TRBD1, 6 bases. Germline lookup yields CDR1 LGHNA and CDR2 YNFKEQ. CDR3 length equals 16 residues. The ends were cut back, 3 bases at V and 0 bases at J, with 14 bases in the middle. CDR3 DNA: TGTGCCAGCAGCCAGGGGGCAAGGGGCTTGAACACTGAAGCTTTCTTT. This encodes CASSQGARGLNTEAFF.

CDR3 region: CASKGIYSNQPQHF. CDR3 DNA sequence: TGTGCCAGCAAGGGGATTTATAGCAATCAGCCCCAGCATTTT. J is TRBJ1-5 and V is TRBV2; D is perhaps TRBD1 (5 bases). Germline lookup yields CDR1 SNHLY and CDR2 FYNNEI. This CDR3 has 14 residues. The V and J ends lost 7 bases and 0 bases respectively, with 10 bases between them.

The chain uses TRBV27 and TRBJ2-7; D possibly corresponds to TRBD1 (6 bases). The germline V and J ends were trimmed by 2 bases and 0 bases, with 8 bases remaining between them. The length of the CDR3 is 14 residues. Germline V gene data show CDR1 as MNHEY and CDR2 as SMNVEV (reference sequence). The CDR3 loop reads CASSLQGFSYEQYF. The CDR3 DNA is TGTGCCAGCAGTTTACAGGGGTTCTCCTACGAGCAGTACTTC.

The chain joins TRBV5-1 to TRBJ2-7; 10 bases match TRBD1. V lost 4 bases and J lost 3; bases outside the gene matches: 10. The CDR3 loop spans 16 amino acids. Germline assignment: CDR1 SGHRS and CDR2 YFSETQ. The CDR3 nucleotides read TGCGCCAGCAGCCCGCAACCCGGGACAGGGGTCTACGAGCAGTACTTC. Residues: CASSPQPGTGVYEQYF.